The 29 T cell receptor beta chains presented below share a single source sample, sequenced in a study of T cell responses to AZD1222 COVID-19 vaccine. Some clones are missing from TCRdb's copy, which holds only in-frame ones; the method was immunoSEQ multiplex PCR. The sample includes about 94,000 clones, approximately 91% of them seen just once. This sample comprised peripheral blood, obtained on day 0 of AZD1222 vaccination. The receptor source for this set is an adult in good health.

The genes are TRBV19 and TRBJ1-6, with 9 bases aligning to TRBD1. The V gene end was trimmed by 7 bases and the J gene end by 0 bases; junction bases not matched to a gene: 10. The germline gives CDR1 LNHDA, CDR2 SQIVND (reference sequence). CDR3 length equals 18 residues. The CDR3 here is CASTFTGGPSSYNSPLHF. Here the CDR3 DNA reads TGTGCCAGTACGTTCACAGGGGGCCCTAGCTCCTATAATTCACCCCTCCACTTT.

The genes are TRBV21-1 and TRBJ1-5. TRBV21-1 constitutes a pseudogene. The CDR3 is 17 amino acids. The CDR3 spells CASNPAQNRWGNQPQHF. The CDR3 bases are TGTGCCAGCAACCCAGCCCAAAACCGATGGGGCAATCAGCCCCAGCATTTT.

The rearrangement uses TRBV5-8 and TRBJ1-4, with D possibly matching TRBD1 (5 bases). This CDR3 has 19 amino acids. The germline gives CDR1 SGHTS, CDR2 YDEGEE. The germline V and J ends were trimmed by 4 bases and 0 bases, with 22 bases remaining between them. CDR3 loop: CASSLARQTSGATNEKLFF. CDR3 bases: TGTGCCAGCAGCCTGGCCCGACAGACGTCCGGTGCAACTAATGAAAAACTGTTTTTT. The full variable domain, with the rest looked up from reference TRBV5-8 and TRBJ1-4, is EAGVTQSPTHLIKTRGQQATLRCSPISGHTSVYWYQQALGLGLQFLLWYDEGEERNRGNFPPRFSGRQFPNYSSELNVNALELEDSALYLCASSLARQTSGATNEKLFFGSGTQLSVL.

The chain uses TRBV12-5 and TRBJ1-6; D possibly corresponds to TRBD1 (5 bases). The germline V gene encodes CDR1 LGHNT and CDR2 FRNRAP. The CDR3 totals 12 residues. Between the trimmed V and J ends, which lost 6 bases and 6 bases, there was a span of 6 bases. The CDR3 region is CASGDTNSPLHF. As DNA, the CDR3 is TGTGCTAGTGGGGACACTAATTCACCCCTCCACTTT.

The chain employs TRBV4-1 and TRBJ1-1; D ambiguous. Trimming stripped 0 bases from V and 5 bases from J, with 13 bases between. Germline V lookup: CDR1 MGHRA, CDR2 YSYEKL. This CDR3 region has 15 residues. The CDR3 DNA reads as TGCGCCAGCAGCCAAGAATCTCAGTCCGGAACTGAAGCTTTCTTT. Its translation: CASSQESQSGTEAFF.

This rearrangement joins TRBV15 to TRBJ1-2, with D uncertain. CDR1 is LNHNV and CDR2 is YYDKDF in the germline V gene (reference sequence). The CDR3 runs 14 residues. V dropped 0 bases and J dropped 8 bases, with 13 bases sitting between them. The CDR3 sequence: CATSRDAKGGGYTF. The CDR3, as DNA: TGTGCCACCAGCAGAGATGCAAAGGGCGGCGGCTACACCTTC.

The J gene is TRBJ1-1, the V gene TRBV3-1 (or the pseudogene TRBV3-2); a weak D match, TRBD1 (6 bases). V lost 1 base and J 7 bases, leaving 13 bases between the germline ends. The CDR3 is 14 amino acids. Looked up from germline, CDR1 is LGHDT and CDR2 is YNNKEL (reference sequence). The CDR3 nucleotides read TGTGCCAGCAGCCAAGTAGGGGGGGCTAGTGAAGCTTTCTTT. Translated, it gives CASSQVGGASEAFF.

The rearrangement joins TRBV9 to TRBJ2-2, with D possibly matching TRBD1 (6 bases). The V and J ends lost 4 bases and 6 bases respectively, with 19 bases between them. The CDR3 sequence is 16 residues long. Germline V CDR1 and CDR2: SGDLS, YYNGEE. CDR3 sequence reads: CASSLASGTKAGELFF. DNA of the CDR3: TGTGCCAGCAGCCTCGCATCCGGGACAAAGGCCGGGGAGCTGTTTTTT.

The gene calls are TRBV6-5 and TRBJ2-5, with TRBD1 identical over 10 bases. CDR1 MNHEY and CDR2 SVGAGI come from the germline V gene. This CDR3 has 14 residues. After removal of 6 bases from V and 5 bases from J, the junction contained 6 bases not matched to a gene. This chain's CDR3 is CASRKTGGLETQYF. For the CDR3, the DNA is TGTGCCAGCAGGAAGACAGGGGGCTTGGAGACCCAGTACTTC.

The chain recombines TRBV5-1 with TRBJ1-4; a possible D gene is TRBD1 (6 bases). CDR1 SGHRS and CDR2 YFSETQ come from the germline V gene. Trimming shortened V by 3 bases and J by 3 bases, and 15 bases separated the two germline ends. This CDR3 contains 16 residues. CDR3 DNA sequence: TGCGCCAGCAGCTCCTCGGGGAGGGGGGCTAATGAAAAACTGTTTTTT. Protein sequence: CASSSSGRGANEKLFF.

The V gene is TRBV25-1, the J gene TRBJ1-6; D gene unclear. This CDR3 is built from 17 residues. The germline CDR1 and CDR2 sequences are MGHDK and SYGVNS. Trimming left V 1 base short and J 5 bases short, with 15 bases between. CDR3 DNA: TGTGCCAGCAGTGAATTTTTTGCGACTGACGATAATTCACCCCTCCACTTT. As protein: CASSEFFATDDNSPLHF.

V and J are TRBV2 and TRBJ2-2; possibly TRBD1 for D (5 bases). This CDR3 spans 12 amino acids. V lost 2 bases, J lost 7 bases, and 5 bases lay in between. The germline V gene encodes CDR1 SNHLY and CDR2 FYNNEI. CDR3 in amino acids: CASSEQGGELFF. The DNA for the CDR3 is TGTGCCAGCAGTGAACAGGGCGGGGAGCTGTTTTTT. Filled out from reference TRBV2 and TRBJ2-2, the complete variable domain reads EPEVTQTPSHQVTQMGQEVILRCVPISNHLYFYWYRQILGQKVEFLVSFYNNEISEKSEIFDDQFSVERPDGSNFTLKIRSTKLEDSAMYFCASSEQGGELFFGEGSRLTVL.

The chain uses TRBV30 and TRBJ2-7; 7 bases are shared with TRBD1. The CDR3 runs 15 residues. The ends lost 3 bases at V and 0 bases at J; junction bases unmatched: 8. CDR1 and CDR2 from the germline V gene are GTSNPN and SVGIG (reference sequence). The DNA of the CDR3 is TGTGCCTGGAGAGCCAGGACAGGCGACTCCTACGAGCAGTACTTC. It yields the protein CAWRARTGDSYEQYF.

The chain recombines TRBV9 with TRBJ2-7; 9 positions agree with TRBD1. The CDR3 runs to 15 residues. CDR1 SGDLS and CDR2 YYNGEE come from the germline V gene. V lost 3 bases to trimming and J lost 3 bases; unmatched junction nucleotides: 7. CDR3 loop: CASSAGTGKNYEQYF. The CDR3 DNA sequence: TGTGCCAGCAGCGCCGGGACAGGGAAGAACTACGAGCAGTACTTC.

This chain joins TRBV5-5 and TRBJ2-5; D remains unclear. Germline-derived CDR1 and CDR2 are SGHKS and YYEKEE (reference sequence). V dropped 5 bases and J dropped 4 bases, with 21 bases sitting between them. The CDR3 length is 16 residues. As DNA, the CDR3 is TGTGCCAGCAGTTCACCGGGCCATCACCTGGGAGAGACCCAGTACTTC. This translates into CASSSPGHHLGETQYF.

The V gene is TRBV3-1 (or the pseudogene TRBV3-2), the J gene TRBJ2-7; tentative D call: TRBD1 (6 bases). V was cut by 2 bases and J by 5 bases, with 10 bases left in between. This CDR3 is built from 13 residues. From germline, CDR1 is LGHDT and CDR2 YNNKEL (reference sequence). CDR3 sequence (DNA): TGTGCCAGCAGCCAATTCGACAGGAACGAGCAGTACTTC. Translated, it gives CASSQFDRNEQYF.

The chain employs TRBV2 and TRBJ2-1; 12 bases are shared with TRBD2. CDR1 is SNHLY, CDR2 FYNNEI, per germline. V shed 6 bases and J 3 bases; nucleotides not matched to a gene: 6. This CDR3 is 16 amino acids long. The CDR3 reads CASSRETSGGYNEQFF. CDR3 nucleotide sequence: TGTGCCAGCAGCCGTGAGACTAGCGGGGGCTACAATGAGCAGTTCTTC.

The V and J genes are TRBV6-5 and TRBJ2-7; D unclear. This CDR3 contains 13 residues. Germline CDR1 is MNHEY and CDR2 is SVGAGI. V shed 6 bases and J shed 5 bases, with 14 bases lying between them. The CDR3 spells CASRGVGKNEQYF. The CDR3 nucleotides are TGTGCCAGCAGGGGCGTAGGGAAGAACGAGCAGTACTTC.

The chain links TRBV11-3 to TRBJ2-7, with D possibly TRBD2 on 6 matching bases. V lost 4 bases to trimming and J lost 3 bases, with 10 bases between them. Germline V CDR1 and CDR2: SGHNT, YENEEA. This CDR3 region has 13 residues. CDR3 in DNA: TGTGCCAGCAGCTCGCTCGGGGGCTACGAGCAGTACTTC. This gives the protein CASSSLGGYEQYF. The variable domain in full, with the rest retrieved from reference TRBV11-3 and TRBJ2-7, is EAGVVQSPRYKIIEKKQPVAFWCNPISGHNTLYWYLQNLGQGPELLIRYENEEAVDDSQLPKDRFSAERLKGVDSTLKIQPAELGDSAVYLCASSSLGGYEQYFGPGTRLTVT.

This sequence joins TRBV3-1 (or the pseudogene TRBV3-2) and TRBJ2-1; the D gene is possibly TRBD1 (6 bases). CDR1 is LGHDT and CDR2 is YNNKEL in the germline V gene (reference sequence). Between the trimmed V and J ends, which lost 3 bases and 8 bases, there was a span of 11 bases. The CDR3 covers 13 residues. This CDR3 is CASSQGHWDEQFF. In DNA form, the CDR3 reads TGTGCCAGCAGCCAGGGACATTGGGATGAGCAGTTCTTC.

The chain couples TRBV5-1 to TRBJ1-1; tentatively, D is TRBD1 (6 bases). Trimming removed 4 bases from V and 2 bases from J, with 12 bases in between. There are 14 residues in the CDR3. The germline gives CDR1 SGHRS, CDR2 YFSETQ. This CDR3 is CASSVTQGNTEAFF. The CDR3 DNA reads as TGCGCCAGCAGCGTTACACAGGGTAACACTGAAGCTTTCTTT. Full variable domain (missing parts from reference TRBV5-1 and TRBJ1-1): KAGVTQTPRYLIKTRGQQVTLSCSPISGHRSVSWYQQTPGQGLQFLFEYFSETQRNKGNFPGRFSGRQFSNSRSEMNVSTLELGDSALYLCASSVTQGNTEAFFGQGTRLTVV.

The CDR3 loop reads CASSLSGTVNYEQYF. The CDR3 DNA reads as TGTGCCAGCAGCTTATCCGGGACGGTAAACTACGAGCAGTACTTC. V and J are TRBV7-9 and TRBJ2-7; D could derive from TRBD1 or TRBD2 (5 bases each). Germline CDR1 and CDR2: SEHNR and FQNEAQ (reference sequence). Trimming took 2 bases from V and 3 from J, leaving 14 bases between them. This CDR3 contains 15 residues.

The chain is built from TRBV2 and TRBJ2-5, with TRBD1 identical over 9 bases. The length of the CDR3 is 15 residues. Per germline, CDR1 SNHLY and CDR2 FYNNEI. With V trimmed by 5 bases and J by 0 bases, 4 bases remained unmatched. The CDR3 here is CASSTTGGHQETQYF. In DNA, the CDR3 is TGTGCCAGCAGTACGACAGGGGGTCACCAAGAGACCCAGTACTTC.

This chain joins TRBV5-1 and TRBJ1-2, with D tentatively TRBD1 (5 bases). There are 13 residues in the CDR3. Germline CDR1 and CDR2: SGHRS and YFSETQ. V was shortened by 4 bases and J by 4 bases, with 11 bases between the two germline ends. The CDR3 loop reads CASSETAAYGYTF. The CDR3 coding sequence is TGCGCCAGCAGCGAGACAGCTGCCTATGGCTACACCTTC.

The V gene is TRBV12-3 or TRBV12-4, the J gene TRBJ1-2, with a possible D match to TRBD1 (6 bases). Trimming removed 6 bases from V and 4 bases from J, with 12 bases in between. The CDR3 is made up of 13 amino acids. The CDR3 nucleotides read TGTGCCAGCAGGTCGGACAGTTTCTATGGCTACACCTTC. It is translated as CASRSDSFYGYTF.

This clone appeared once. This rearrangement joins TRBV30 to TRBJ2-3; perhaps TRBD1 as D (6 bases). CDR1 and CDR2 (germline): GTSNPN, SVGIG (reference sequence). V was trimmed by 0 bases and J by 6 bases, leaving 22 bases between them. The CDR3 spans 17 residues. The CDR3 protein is CAWSVLGRGDPGDTQYF. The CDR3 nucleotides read TGTGCCTGGAGTGTACTCGGCAGGGGTGACCCTGGGGATACGCAGTATTTT.

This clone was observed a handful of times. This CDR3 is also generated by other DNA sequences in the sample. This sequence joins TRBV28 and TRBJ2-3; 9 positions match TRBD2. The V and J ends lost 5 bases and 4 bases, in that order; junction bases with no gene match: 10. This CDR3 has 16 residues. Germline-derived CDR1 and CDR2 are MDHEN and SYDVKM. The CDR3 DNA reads TGTGCCAGCAGTCAGTCCCTAGCGGGGATGGCAGATACGCAGTATTTT. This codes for CASSQSLAGMADTQYF.

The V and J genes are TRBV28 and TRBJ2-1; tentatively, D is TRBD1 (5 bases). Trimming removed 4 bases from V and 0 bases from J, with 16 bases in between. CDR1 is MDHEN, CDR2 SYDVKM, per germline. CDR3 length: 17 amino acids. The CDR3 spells CASSSPKRGNSYNEQFF. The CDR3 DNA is TGTGCCAGCAGTTCCCCCAAAAGGGGCAACTCCTACAATGAGCAGTTCTTC.

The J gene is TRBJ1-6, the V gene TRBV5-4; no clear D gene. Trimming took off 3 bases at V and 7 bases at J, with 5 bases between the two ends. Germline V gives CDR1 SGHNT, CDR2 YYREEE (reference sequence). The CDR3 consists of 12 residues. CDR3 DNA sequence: TGTGCCAGCAGCTACCCGAATTCACCCCTCCACTTT. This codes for CASSYPNSPLHF.